This TCR beta chain emerged from a study of OX40 agonist ivuxolimab in advanced cancers. Study information: A partial response was reached by three patients: one with hepatocellular carcinoma and two with cutaneous melanoma. Study-level findings and limits: Some nonresponders also had low normalized T-cell clonal expansion. The study observed clonal expansion of CD4+ and CD8+ blood T cells by week 6 at 0.1 to 3.0 mg/kg. CD8+ T cells showed, on average, more clonal expansion than CD4+ cells.

To note about this clone: The antigen is undetermined.

Method: immunoSEQ multiplex PCR; TCRdb's copy keeps in-frame clones and lacks some. The sample comprises roughly 10,000 clones, around nine tenths of which are singletons, and over 9% rests with the top ten. CDR3 length: 17 amino acids. Germline V lookup: CDR1 LGHNA, CDR2 YNFKEQ. V lost 4 bases to trimming and J lost 6 bases; unmatched junction nucleotides: 11. The input for sequencing was CD4+ or CD8+ T cells sorted from blood, taken in a trial of the OX40 agonist ivuxolimab. The receptor's source is an adult with an advanced solid tumor such as melanoma, head and neck, liver or kidney cancer. The gene calls are TRBV4-2 and TRBJ2-3; TRBD2 agrees at 12 bases. The CDR3 DNA sequence: TGTGCCAGCAGCCGGGCGACTAGCGGGGGCCCTGGGGATACGCAGTATTTT. Residues: CASSRATSGGPGDTQYF.